This T cell receptor beta chain was captured in a study of tumor-infiltrating lymphocytes in primary liver carcinoma. Study as a whole: Those sampled were patients whose primary liver carcinoma was treated by surgical resection. Ages ranged from 30 to 69, with HCC or mixed HCC-cholangiocarcinoma.

Regarding the study as a whole: Bulk samples went unsorted, so CD4+ and CD8+ repertoires were not compared. Tumors had a top-250-clone fraction that was significantly higher than blood (p = 0.039).

Blood RNA originated from unsorted whole blood, with germline DNA additionally extracted. As for this clonotype: What it binds is unknown.

The input was approximately 500 ng total RNA; TCR beta cDNA was made from it with a constant-region primer. Construction of TCR beta libraries relied on three successive nested multiplex PCR rounds employing slightly modified ARM-PCR. TCRdb redid the calling of the multiplex PCR reads with MiXCR, one entry per CDR3 protein. Among roughly 180,000 distinct CDR3 sequences listed, 50% to 75% were seen once. Sequenced sample: peripheral blood. This receptor was taken from a man in his forties with primary liver carcinoma and hepatitis B virus infection.

CDR3: CASRRGGSPLHF. The CDR3 coding sequence is TGTGCCAGCAGACGGGGAGGTTCACCCCTCCACTTT. The chain has TRBV6-5 and TRBJ1-6; D ambiguous. The CDR3 has 12 residues. Germline V CDR1 and CDR2: MNHEY, SVGAGI. Trimming took 6 bases from V and 9 from J, leaving 9 bases between them.